A selection of T cell receptor beta chains follows, all from one sample in a study of T-cell reconstitution after alpha-beta-depleted transplantation in children. TCRdb re-called the PCR reads through MiXCR, storing one row per CDR3 protein. The sample has 220,000 or so distinct CDR3 sequences, 6.5% to 10% seen once. Sequencing was performed on PBMCs, mostly from graft donor cells, taken 180 days after TCRalphabeta/CD19-depleted stem cell transplant. The receptors stem from a male patient aged 5 to 17 who had a stem cell transplant for acute lymphoblastic leukemia, so the T cells may come from the graft donor. Each CDR3 is given with its conserved first and last residue. A D gene is named only where the DNA matches it firmly. Some rows have no size entry. The others give once, few or many, or a class for an expanded clone.

abundance | j_gene | v_gene | d_gene | CDR3aa | CDR3nt
many | TRBJ1-4 | TRBV3-1 | . | CASSQRTVSNEKLFF | TGTGCCAGCAGCCAGCGGACAGTCTCCAATGAAAAACTGTTTTTT
many | TRBJ1-1 | TRBV6-5 | . | CASSSWESCEAFF | TGTGCCAGCAGTTCCTGGGAAAGTTGTGAAGCTTTCTTT
many | TRBJ2-3 | TRBV12-3/TRBV12-4 | . | CASSPMGVDTQYF | TGTGCCAGCAGTCCAATGGGGGTAGATACGCAGTATTTT
many | TRBJ2-7 | TRBV28 | . | CASSLPQSWGYEQYF | TGTGCCAGCAGTTTACCCCAAAGTTGGGGCTACGAGCAGTACTTC
many | TRBJ2-1 | TRBV3-1 | . | CASSQDGTPFNEQFF | TGTGCCAGCAGCCAAGACGGGACGCCGTTCAATGAGCAGTTCTTC
many | TRBJ2-3 | TRBV10-3 | TRBD2 | CAISEGTSGLTDTQYF | TGTGCCATCAGTGAAGGGACTAGCGGGCTAACAGATACGCAGTATTTT
. | TRBJ1-5 | TRBV7-2 | TRBD1 | CASSTTGNSNQPQHF | TGTGCCAGCAGCACGACAGGGAATAGCAATCAGCCCCAGCATTTT
many | TRBJ2-2 | TRBV12-3/TRBV12-4 | TRBD2 | CASSLGLGNTGELFF | TGTGCCAGCAGTTTGGGACTAGGGAACACCGGGGAGCTGTTTTTT
few | TRBJ2-7 | TRBV27 | TRBD2 | CASRGSGTSWNEQYF | TGTGCCAGCAGGGGATCCGGGACTAGCTGGAACGAGCAGTACTTC
many | TRBJ2-7 | TRBV29-1 | . | CSVENGGVDGYEQYF | TGCAGCGTTGAAAATGGCGGGGTAGACGGGTACGAGCAGTACTTC
few | TRBJ2-7 | TRBV19 | TRBD2 | CASSSSSGSGYEQYF | TGTGCCAGTAGTTCTTCTAGCGGGAGCGGATACGAGCAGTACTTC
many | TRBJ2-6 | TRBV28 | TRBD2 | CASSSMTSILSSGANVLTF | TGTGCCAGCAGTTCGATGACTAGCATCTTGTCGTCTGGGGCCAACGTCCTGACTTTC
many | TRBJ1-5 | TRBV10-3 | . | CAILDPDGGRMENQPQHF | TGTGCCATCCTGGATCCGGACGGCGGGCGTATGGAAAATCAGCCCCAGCATTTT
many | TRBJ2-1 | TRBV29-1 | TRBD2 | CSVGGLAGEDYNEQFF | TGCAGCGTTGGGGGACTAGCGGGAGAGGACTACAATGAGCAGTTCTTC
many | TRBJ1-6 | TRBV6-5 | . | CASSYPLQGPNSPLHF | TGTGCCAGCAGTTACCCCCTACAGGGCCCCAATTCACCCCTCCACTTT
many | TRBJ1-1 | TRBV7-8 | . | CASSGGSNTEAFF | TGTGCCAGCAGTGGGGGGTCGAACACTGAAGCTTTCTTT
many | TRBJ2-5 | TRBV5-1 | . | CASTDIQETQYF | TGCGCCAGCACGGACATCCAAGAGACCCAGTACTTC
many | TRBJ1-4 | TRBV5-1 | TRBD1 | CASSTQTGPNEKLFF | TGCGCCAGCAGCACCCAGACAGGGCCAAATGAAAAACTGTTTTTT
. | TRBJ1-2 | TRBV12-5 | . | CASGPVLSRLGYTF | TGTGCTAGTGGTCCGGTCCTCTCACGTCTAGGCTACACCTTC
many | TRBJ1-2 | TRBV29-1 | . | CSVGTANYGYTF | TGCAGCGTTGGGACAGCTAACTATGGCTACACCTTC
once | TRBJ2-3 | TRBV7-2 | TRBD2 | CASSFNGRLTDTQYF | TGTGCCAGCAGCTTTAACGGGAGGTTGACAGATACGCAGTATTTT
. | TRBJ2-5 | TRBV20-1 | . | CSAIRGEETQYF | TGCAGTGCGATCAGGGGGGAAGAGACCCAGTACTTC
many | TRBJ1-1 | TRBV12-3/TRBV12-4 | TRBD1 | CASSLGQGRTEAFF | TGTGCCAGCAGTTTAGGACAGGGGAGGACTGAAGCTTTCTTT
. | TRBJ2-7 | TRBV28 | . | CASTQSFEQYF | TGTGCCAGCACCCAGAGCTTCGAGCAGTACTTC
many | TRBJ2-7 | TRBV12-3/TRBV12-4 | TRBD1 | CASSHRDSASYEQYF | TGTGCCAGCAGTCACCGGGACAGCGCGTCCTACGAGCAGTACTTC
many | TRBJ2-3 | TRBV28 | TRBD1 | CASLYGQGRTDTQYF | TGTGCCAGCCTTTACGGACAGGGAAGGACAGATACGCAGTATTTT
many | TRBJ2-7 | TRBV5-4 | TRBD2 | CASSFYGLAGESEQYF | TGTGCCAGCAGCTTCTACGGGCTAGCGGGAGAAAGCGAGCAGTACTTC
. | TRBJ1-6 | TRBV6-1 | TRBD1 | CASIPDRVNHNSPLHF | TGTGCCAGCATTCCGGACAGGGTCAATCATAATTCACCCCTCCACTTT
many | TRBJ2-7 | TRBV6-6 | . | CASSRGAPEQYF | TGTGCCAGCAGCCGGGGGGCACCCGAGCAGTACTTC
many | TRBJ2-4 | TRBV28 | . | CASSFSRGWAKNIQYF | TGTGCCAGCAGTTTCTCCAGGGGATGGGCCAAAAACATTCAGTACTTC
many | TRBJ2-7 | TRBV3-1 | . | CASSLTARYEQYF | TGTGCCAGCAGCCTGACGGCTCGCTACGAGCAGTACTTC
many | TRBJ2-2 | TRBV6-6 | . | CASSLALPGELFF | TGTGCCAGCAGTCTCGCCCTCCCCGGGGAGCTGTTTTTT
many | TRBJ1-2 | TRBV10-3 | TRBD1 | CAISGQGHGYTF | TGTGCCATCAGTGGACAGGGGCATGGCTACACCTTC
many | TRBJ1-2 | TRBV6-1 | . | CASSEVEPRDIYGYTF | TGTGCCAGCAGTGAAGTGGAGCCCAGGGACATCTATGGCTACACCTTC
many | TRBJ2-5 | TRBV28 | . | CASRANGGLVEETQYF | TGTGCCAGCCGCGCGAACGGGGGGCTGGTAGAAGAGACCCAGTACTTC
many | TRBJ2-7 | TRBV4-2 | TRBD2 | CASSQDREGGWEQYF | TGTGCCAGCAGCCAAGATCGGGAGGGCGGTTGGGAGCAGTACTTC
many | TRBJ2-2 | TRBV5-1 | TRBD2 | CASSWGLAGNTGELFF | TGCGCCAGCAGCTGGGGACTAGCAGGGAACACCGGGGAGCTGTTTTTT